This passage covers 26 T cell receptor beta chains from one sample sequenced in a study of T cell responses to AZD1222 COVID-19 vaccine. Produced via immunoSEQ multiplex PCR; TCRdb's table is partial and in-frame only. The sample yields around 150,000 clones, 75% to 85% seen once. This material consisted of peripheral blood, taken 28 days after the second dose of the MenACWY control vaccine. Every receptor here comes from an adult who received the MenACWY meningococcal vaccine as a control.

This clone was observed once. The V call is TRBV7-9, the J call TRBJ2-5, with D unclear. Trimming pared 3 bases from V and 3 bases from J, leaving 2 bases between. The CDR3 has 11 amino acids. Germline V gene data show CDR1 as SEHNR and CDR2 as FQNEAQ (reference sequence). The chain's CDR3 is CASSFKETQYF. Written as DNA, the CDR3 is TGTGCCAGCAGCTTCAAAGAGACCCAGTACTTC.

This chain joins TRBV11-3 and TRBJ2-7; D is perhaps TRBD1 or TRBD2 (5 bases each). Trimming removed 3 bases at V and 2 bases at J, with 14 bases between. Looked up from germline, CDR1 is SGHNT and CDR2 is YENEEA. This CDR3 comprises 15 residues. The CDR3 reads CASSFELGGPYEQYV. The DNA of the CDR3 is TGTGCCAGCAGCTTCGAGCTTGGGGGACCCTACGAGCAGTACGTC.

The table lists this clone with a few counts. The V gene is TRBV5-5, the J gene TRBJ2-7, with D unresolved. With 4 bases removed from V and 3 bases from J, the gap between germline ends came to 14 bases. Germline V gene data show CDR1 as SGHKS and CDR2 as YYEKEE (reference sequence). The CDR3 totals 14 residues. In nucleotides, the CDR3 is TGTGCCAGCAGCCCCCTGGTCGGATACTACGAGCAGTACGTC. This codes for CASSPLVGYYEQYV.

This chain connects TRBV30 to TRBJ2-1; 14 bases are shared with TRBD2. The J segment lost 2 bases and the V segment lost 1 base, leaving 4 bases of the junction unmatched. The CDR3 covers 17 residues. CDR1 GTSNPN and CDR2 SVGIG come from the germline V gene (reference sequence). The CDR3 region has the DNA TGTGCCTGGAGTGGGACTAGCGGGAGGCCTACCTACAATGAGCAGTTCTTC. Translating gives CAWSGTSGRPTYNEQFF.

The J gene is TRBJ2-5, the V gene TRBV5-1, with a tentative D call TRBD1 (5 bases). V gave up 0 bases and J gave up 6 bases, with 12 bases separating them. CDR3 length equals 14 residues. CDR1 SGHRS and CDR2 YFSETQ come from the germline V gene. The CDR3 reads CASSLDRPEKTQYF. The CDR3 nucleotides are TGCGCCAGCAGCTTGGACAGGCCTGAGAAGACCCAGTACTTC.

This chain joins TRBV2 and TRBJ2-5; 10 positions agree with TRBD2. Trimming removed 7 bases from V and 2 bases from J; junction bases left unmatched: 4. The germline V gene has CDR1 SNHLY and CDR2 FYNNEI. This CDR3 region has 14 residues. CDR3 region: CASTSGRPQETQYF. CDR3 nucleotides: TGTGCCAGCACTAGCGGGAGACCTCAAGAGACCCAGTACTTC.

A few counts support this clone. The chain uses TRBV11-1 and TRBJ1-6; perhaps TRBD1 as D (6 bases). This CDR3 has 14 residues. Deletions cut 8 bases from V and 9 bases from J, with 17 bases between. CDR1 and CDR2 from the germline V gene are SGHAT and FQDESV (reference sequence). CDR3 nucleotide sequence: TGTGCCAGCGGTCCGGGACAAGCCTTTTCACCCCTCCACTTT. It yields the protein CASGPGQAFSPLHF.

In nucleotides, the CDR3 is TGTGCCAGCAGCGGCACGGGATTCACCCCCCGAAGGGCTTTCTTT. This codes for CASSGTGFTPRRAFF. The V gene is TRBV9, the J gene TRBJ1-1; D remains unclear. CDR3 size: 15 residues. Germline assignment: CDR1 SGDLS and CDR2 YYNGEE. Trimming cost V 3 bases and J 11 bases, with 23 bases left between them.

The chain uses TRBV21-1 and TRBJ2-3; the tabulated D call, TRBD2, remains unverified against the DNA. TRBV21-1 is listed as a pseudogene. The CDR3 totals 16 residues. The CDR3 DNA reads TGTGCCAGCAGCCCGGAGGAGCGCCCCGACACAGATACGCAGTATTTT. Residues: CASSPEERPDTDTQYF.

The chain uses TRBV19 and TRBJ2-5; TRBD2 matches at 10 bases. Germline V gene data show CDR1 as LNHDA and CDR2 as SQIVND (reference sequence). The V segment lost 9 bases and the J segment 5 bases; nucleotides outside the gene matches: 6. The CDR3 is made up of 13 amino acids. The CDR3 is CARNSGGRETQYF. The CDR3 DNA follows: TGTGCCAGAAATAGCGGGGGGAGGGAGACCCAGTACTTC.

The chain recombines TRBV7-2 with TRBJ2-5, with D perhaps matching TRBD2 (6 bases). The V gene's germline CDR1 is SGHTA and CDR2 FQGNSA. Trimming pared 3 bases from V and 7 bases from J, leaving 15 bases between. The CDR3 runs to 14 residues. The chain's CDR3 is CASSLGLREVTQYF. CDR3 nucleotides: TGTGCCAGCAGCTTGGGACTTCGGGAAGTGACCCAGTACTTC.

The CDR3 here is CASSGQGGVTEAFF. In DNA form, the CDR3 reads TGCGCCAGCAGCGGACAGGGAGGAGTCACTGAAGCTTTCTTT. The V gene is TRBV5-1, the J gene TRBJ1-1; 8 bases map to TRBD1. Germline V CDR1 and CDR2: SGHRS, YFSETQ. The CDR3 sequence is 14 residues long. V shed 4 bases, J shed 4 bases, and the junction held 6 bases outside the gene matches.

The CDR3 coding sequence is TGCGCCAGCAGGCTTAGCGGGGGGCCGAACACCGGGGAGCTGTTTTTT. It translates to CASRLSGGPNTGELFF. This sequence joins TRBV10-2 and TRBJ2-2, with 10 nucleotides matching TRBD2. CDR3 length equals 16 residues. The V and J ends lost 6 bases and 0 bases, in that order; junction bases with no gene match: 4. Germline V gene data show CDR1 as WSHSY and CDR2 as SAAADI.

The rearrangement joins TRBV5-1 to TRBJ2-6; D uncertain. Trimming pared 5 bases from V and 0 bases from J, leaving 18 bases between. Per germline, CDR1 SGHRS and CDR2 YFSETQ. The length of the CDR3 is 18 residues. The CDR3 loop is CASSVFADLSSGANVLTF. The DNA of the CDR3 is TGCGCCAGCAGTGTCTTTGCGGATCTCAGCTCTGGGGCCAACGTCCTGACTTTC.

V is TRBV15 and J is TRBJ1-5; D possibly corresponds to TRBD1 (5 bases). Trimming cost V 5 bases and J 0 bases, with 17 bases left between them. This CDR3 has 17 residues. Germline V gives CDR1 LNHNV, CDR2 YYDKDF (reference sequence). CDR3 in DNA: TGTGCCACCAGCGCTCATCTGGGGGATCGTAGCAATCAGCCCCAGCATTTT. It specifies CATSAHLGDRSNQPQHF.

CDR3: CASSPAGWTGGYKNIQYF. CDR3 DNA: TGCGCCAGCAGCCCTGCCGGGTGGACAGGGGGCTACAAAAACATTCAGTACTTC. The chain joins TRBV5-1 to TRBJ2-4; TRBD1 agrees at 11 bases. The CDR3 has 18 residues. Germline CDR1 and CDR2: SGHRS and YFSETQ. V shed 4 bases and J 3 bases; nucleotides not matched to a gene: 12.

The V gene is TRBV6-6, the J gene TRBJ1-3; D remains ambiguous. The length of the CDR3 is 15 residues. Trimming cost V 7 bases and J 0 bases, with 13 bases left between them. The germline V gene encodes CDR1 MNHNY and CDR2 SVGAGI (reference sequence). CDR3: CASINSMSSGNTIYF. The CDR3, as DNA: TGTGCCAGCATAAACAGTATGAGCTCTGGAAACACCATATATTTT.

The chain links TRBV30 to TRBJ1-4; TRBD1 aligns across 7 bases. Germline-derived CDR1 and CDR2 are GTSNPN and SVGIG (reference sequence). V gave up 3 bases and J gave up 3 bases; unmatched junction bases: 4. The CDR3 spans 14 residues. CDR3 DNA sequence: TGTGCCTGGAGGCCGGGACAGCCTAATGAAAAACTGTTTTTT. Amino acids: CAWRPGQPNEKLFF.

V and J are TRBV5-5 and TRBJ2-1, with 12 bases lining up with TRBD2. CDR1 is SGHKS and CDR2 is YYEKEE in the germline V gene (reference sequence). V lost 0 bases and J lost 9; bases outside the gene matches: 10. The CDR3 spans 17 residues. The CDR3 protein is CASSLGPRGLAGSEQFF. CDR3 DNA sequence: TGTGCCAGCAGCTTGGGCCCTCGGGGACTAGCGGGTAGTGAGCAGTTCTTC.

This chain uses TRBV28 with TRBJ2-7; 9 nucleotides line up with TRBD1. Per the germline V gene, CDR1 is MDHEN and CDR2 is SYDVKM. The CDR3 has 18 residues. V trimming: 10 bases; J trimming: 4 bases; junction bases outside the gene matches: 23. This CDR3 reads CATYTGRRRQGVWYEQYV. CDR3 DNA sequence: TGTGCCACTTACACGGGCCGCAGGAGACAGGGGGTTTGGTACGAGCAGTACGTC.

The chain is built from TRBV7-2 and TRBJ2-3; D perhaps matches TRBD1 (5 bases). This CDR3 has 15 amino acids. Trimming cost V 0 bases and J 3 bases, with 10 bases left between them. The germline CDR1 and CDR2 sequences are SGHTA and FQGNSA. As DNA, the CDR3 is TGTGCCAGCAGCTTAGCAGGGGCGCGGACAGATACGCAGTATTTT. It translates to CASSLAGARTDTQYF.

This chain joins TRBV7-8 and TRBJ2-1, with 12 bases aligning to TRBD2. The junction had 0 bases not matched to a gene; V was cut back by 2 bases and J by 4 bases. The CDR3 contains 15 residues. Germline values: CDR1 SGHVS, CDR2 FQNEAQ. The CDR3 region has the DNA TGTGCCAGCAGCTTACTAGCGGGGGGGTACAATGAGCAGTTCTTC. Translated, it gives CASSLLAGGYNEQFF. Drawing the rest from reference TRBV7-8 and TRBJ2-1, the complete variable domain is GAGVSQSPRYKVAKRGQDVALRCDPISGHVSLFWYQQALGQGPEFLTYFQNEAQLDKSGLPSDRFFAERPEGSVSTLKIQRTQQEDSAVYLCASSLLAGGYNEQFFGPGTRLTVL.

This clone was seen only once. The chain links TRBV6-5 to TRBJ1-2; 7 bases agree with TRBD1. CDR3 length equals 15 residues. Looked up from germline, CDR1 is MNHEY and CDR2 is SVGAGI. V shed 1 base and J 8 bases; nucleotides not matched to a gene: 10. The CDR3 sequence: CASSYLTGRHRGYTF. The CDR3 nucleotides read TGTGCCAGCAGTTACTTGACAGGGCGCCATAGGGGCTACACCTTC.

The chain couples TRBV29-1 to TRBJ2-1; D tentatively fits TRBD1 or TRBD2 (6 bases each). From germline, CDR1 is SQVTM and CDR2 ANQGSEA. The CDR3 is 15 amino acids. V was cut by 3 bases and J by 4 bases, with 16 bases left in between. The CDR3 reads CSVETRGAAYNEQFF. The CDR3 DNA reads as TGCAGCGTTGAGACAAGGGGGGCCGCATACAATGAGCAGTTCTTC.

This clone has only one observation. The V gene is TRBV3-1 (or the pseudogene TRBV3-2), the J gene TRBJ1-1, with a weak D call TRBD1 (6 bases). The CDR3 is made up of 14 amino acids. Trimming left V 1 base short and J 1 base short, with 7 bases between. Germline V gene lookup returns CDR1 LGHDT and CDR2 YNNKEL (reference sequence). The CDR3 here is CASSQAGANTEAFF. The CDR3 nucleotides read TGTGCCAGCAGCCAAGCGGGGGCGAACACTGAAGCTTTCTTT.

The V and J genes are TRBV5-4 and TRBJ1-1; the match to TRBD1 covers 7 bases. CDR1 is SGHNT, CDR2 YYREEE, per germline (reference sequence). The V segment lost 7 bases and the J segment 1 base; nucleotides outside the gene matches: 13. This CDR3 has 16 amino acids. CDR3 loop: CASSTGVAISNTEAFF. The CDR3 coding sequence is TGTGCCAGCTCAACAGGGGTAGCAATCTCGAACACTGAAGCTTTCTTT.